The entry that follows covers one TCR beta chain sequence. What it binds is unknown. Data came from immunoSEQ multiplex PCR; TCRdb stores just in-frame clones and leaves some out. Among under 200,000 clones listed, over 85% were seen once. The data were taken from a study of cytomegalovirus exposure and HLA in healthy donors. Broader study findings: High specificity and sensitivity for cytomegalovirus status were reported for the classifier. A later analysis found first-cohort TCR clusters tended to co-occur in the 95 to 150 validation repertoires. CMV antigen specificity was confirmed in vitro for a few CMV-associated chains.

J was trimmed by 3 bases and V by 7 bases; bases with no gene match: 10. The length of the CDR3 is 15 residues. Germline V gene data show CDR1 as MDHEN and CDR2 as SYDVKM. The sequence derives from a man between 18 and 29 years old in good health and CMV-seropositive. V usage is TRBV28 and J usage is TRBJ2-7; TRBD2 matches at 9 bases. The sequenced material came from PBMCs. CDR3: CASIDAGGGRYEQYF. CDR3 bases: TGTGCCAGCATCGACGCGGGGGGGGGCCGCTACGAGCAGTACTTC. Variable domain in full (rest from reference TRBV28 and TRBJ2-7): DVKVTQSSRYLVKRTGEKVFLECVQDMDHENMFWYRQDPGLGLRLIYFSYDVKMKEKGDIPEGYSVSREKKERFSLILESASTNQTSMYLCASIDAGGGRYEQYFGPGTRLTVT.